This T cell receptor beta chain was identified during a study of cytomegalovirus exposure and HLA in healthy donors. Findings of the study overall: The authors listed approximately 150 TCR beta chains as cytomegalovirus-associated.

This CDR3 has 15 amino acids. Germline V gives CDR1 SNHLY, CDR2 FYNNEI. As regards this clone: The antigen is not known. An end of the junction does not agree with germline; a read error may underlie this. Distinct nucleotide sequences in the sample also encode this CDR3.

This PCR relied on a set of 60 Vbeta primers and 13 Jbeta primers. In the authors' methods: Tens of millions of unique TCR beta chains, roughly 11 million of them shared, were counted by a later analysis. TCRdb's copy holds only in-frame clones and misses some; the assay was immunoSEQ multiplex PCR. The V and J calls and clone size were taken over from that table, and D and trimming were inferred from the DNA. The top ten clones hold more than 2.5% of a sample with roughly 180,000 clones, roughly 75% of them seen once. The clonotype comes from a female donor in good health and CMV-seronegative. This chain uses TRBV2 with TRBJ1-3, with 9 positions matching TRBD1. Material for sequencing was PBMCs. The CDR3 sequence is CASTPDRGSGNTIYF. The CDR3 bases are TGTGCCAGCACCCCGGACAGGGGAAGTGGAAACACTATATATTTT.